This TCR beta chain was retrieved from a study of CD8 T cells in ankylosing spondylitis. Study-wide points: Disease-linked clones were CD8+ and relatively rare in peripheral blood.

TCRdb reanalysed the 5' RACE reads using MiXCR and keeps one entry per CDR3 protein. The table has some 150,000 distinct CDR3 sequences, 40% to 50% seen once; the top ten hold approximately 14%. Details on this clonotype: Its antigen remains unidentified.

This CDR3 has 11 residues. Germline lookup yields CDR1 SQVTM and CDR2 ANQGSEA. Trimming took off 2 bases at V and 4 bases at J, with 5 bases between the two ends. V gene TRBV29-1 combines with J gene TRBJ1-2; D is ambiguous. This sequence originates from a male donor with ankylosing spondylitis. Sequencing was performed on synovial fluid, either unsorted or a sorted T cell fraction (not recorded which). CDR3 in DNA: TGCAGCGTTGAAAGGCCCTATGGCTACACCTTC. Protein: CSVERPYGYTF. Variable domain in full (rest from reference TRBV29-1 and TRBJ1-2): SAVISQKPSRDICQRGTSLTIQCQVDSQVTMMFWYRQQPGQSLTLIATANQGSEATYESGFVIDKFPISRPNLTFSTLTVSNMSPEDSSIYLCSVERPYGYTFGSGTRLTVV.